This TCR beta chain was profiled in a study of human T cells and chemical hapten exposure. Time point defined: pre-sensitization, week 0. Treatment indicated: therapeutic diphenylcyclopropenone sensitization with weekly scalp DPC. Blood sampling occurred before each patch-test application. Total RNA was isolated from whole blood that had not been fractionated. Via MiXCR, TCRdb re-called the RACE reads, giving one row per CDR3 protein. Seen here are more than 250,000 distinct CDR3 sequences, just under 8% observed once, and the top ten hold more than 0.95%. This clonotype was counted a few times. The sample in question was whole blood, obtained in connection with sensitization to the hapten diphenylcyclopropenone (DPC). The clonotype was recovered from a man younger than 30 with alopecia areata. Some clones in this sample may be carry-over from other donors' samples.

CDR3 amino acids: CASSLRVGNEQFF. As DNA, the CDR3 is TGTGCCAGCAGTTTGAGGGTCGGGAATGAGCAGTTCTTC. This chain links TRBV12-3 or TRBV12-4 with TRBJ2-1, with D possibly matching TRBD2 (5 bases). The CDR3 totals 13 residues. Trimming removed 3 bases at V and 7 bases at J, with 10 bases between.